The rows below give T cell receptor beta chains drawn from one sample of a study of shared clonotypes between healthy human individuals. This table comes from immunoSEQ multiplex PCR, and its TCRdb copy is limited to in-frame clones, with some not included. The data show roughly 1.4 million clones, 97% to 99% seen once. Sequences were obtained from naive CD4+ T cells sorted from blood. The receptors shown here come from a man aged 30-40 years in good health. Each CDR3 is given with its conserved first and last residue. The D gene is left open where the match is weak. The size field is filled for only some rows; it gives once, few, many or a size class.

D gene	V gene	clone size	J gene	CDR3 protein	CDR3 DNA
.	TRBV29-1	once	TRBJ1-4	CSAVKDRAGTNEKLFF	TGCAGCGCCGTTAAGGACCGCGCTGGGACTAATGAAAAACTGTTTTTT
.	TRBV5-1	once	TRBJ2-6	CASSLGRSGANVLTF	TGCGCCAGCAGCTTAGGGAGGTCTGGGGCCAACGTCCTGACTTTC
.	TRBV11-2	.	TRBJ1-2	CASSPDGASGYTF	TGTGCCAGCAGCCCCGACGGGGCCTCCGGCTACACCTTC
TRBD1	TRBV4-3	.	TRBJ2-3	CASSQGVGGYGDTQYF	TGCGCCAGCAGCCAAGGGGTAGGGGGCTATGGAGATACGCAGTATTTT
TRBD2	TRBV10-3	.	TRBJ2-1	CAISLPRLAGSSSYNEQFF	TGTGCCATCAGCTTGCCGAGGCTAGCGGGCTCTAGCTCCTACAATGAGCAGTTCTTC
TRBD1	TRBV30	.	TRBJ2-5	CAWSVWATGGRASGQETQYF	TGTGCCTGGAGTGTATGGGCGACAGGGGGCCGTGCTAGCGGACAAGAGACCCAGTACTTC
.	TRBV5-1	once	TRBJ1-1	CASSLALLAGSTEAFF	TGCGCCAGCAGCTTGGCACTATTAGCCGGGTCCACTGAAGCTTTCTTT
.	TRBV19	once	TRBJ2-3	CASSTPAGATDTQYF	TGTGCCAGTAGTACCCCCGCGGGGGCTACAGATACGCAGTATTTT
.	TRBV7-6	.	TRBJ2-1	CASSLIRGGSNEQFF	TGTGCCAGCAGCTTAATCAGGGGAGGATCCAATGAGCAGTTCTTC
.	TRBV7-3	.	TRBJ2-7	CASSSGRNEQYF	TGTGCCAGCAGCTCGGGAAGGAACGAGCAGTACTTC
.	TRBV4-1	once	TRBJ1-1	CASSQEWGNTEAFF	TGCGCCAGCAGCCAAGAATGGGGGAACACTGAAGCTTTCTTT
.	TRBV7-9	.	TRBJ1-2	CASSLSVWSRDYGYTF	TGTGCCAGCAGCTTATCAGTATGGAGCAGGGATTATGGCTACACCTTC
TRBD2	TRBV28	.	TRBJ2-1	CASSSLSGGSYNEQFF	TGTGCCAGCAGTTCCCTTAGCGGGGGTTCCTACAATGAGCAGTTCTTC
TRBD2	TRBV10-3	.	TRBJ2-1	CAISESASGYNEQFF	TGTGCCATCAGTGAGTCGGCTAGCGGTTACAATGAGCAGTTCTTC
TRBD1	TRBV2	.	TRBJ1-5	CASNRQGSQPQHF	TGTGCCAGCAATCGACAGGGGAGCCAGCCCCAGCATTTT
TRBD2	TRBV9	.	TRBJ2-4	CASSVHSGTSGGFQYF	TGTGCCAGCAGCGTCCATTCCGGGACTAGTGGGGGTTTTCAGTACTTC
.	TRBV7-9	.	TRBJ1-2	CASSQTGANYGYTF	TGTGCCAGCAGCCAGACAGGAGCTAACTATGGCTACACCTTC
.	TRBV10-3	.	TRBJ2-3	CATRPGPPGSDTQYF	TGTGCCACCCGGCCGGGACCCCCAGGGTCAGATACGCAGTATTTT
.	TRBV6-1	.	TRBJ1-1	CASSEGVNTEAFF	TGTGCCAGCAGTGAAGGAGTAAACACTGAAGCTTTCTTT
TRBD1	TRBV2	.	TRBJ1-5	CASSERGRTGPINQPQHF	TGTGCCAGCAGTGAGAGGGGCCGGACAGGCCCTATCAATCAGCCCCAGCATTTT
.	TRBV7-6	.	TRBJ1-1	CASSLELNTEAFF	TGTGCCAGCAGCTTAGAATTGAACACTGAAGCTTTCTTT
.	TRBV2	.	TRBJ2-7	CASSELTGAYEQYF	TGTGCCAGCAGTGAATTGACGGGAGCGTACGAGCAGTACTTC
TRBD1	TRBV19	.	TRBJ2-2	CASSFPGGPGELFF	TGTGCCAGTAGTTTCCCAGGGGGCCCCGGGGAGCTGTTTTTT
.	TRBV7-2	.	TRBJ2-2	CASSLGRQAMNTGELFF	TGTGCCAGCAGCTTAGGAAGACAGGCTATGAACACCGGGGAGCTGTTTTTT
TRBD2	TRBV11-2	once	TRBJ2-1	CASSLVGGRAHNEQFF	TGTGCCAGCAGCTTAGTAGGCGGGAGGGCCCACAATGAGCAGTTCTTC
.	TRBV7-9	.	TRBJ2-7	CASSPGEYVHEQYF	TGTGCCAGCAGCCCCGGCGAGTACGTCCACGAGCAGTACTTC
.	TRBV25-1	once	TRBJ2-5	CASSAAKPGASKETQYF	TGTGCCAGCAGTGCTGCCAAACCCGGGGCTTCTAAAGAGACCCAGTACTTC
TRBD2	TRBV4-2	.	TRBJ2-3	CASSQRGLEDLDTQYF	TGTGCCAGCAGCCAGAGGGGACTAGAGGATTTAGATACGCAGTATTTT
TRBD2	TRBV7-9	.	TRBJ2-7	CASSPRTGLAGGYTYEQYF	TGTGCCAGCAGCCCTAGAACGGGACTAGCGGGAGGTTATACCTACGAGCAGTACTTC
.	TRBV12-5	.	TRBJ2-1	CASAPGRRNEQFF	TGTGCTAGTGCACCGGGGAGGAGGAATGAGCAGTTCTTC
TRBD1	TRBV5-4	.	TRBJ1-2	CASSLGGGTDYYGYTF	TGTGCCAGCAGCTTGGGGGGCGGGACAGATTACTATGGCTACACCTTC
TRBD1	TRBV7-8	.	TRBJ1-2	CASTMTGGDYGYTF	TGTGCCAGCACCATGACAGGGGGAGACTATGGCTACACCTTC
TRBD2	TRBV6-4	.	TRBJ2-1	CASSDPATSGTDEQFF	TGTGCCAGCAGTGACCCGGCGACTAGCGGGACGGATGAGCAGTTCTTC
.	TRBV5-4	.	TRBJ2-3	CASSVITDTQYF	TGTGCCAGCAGCGTAATCACAGATACGCAGTATTTT
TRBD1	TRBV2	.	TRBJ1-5	CASSFDRVGNQPQHF	TGTGCCAGCAGTTTCGACAGGGTCGGGAATCAGCCCCAGCATTTT
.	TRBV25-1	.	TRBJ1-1	CASSTTVKSEAFF	TGTGCCAGCAGTACTACAGTGAAATCTGAAGCTTTCTTT
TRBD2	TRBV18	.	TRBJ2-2	CASSSSGSGSSGELFF	TGTGCCAGCTCCTCCTCAGGGAGCGGGAGTTCCGGGGAGCTGTTTTTT
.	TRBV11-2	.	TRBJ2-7	CASSYSEGAVGEQYF	TGTGCCAGCAGCTACTCGGAGGGGGCGGTCGGGGAGCAGTACTTC
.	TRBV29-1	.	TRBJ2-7	CSVAPWREPYEQYF	TGCAGCGTTGCCCCCTGGAGGGAACCTTACGAGCAGTACTTC
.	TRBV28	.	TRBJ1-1	CASRRLARGTEAFF	TGTGCCAGCAGAAGGCTCGCCCGGGGAACTGAAGCTTTCTTT
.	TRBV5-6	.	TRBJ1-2	CASSLRQNNYGYTF	TGTGCCAGCAGCTTGCGACAGAATAACTATGGCTACACCTTC
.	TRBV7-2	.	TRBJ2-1	CASSLVNEQFF	TGTGCCAGCAGCCTCGTCAATGAGCAGTTCTTC
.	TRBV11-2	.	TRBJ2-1	CASSLDSRLHNEQFF	TGTGCCAGCAGCTTAGATTCCCGACTTCACAATGAGCAGTTCTTC
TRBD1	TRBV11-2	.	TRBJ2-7	CASSLRDRAHEQYF	TGTGCCAGCAGCCTCCGGGACAGGGCGCACGAGCAGTACTTC
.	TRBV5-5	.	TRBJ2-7	CASSLHRDLGEQYF	TGTGCCAGCAGCTTGCACCGGGACTTGGGAGAGCAGTACTTC
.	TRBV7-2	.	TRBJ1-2	CASSSRGRTYGYTF	TGTGCCAGCAGCTCTCGTGGGAGAACCTATGGCTACACCTTC
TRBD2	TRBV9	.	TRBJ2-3	CASSVRSGNTDTQYF	TGTGCCAGCAGCGTAAGAAGCGGGAATACAGATACGCAGTATTTT
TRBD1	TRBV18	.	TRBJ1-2	CASSPGQGALGYTF	TGTGCCAGCTCACCGGGACAGGGGGCCCTTGGCTACACCTTC
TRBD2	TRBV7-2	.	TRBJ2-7	CASSNYPGLAYEQYF	TGTGCCAGCAGCAACTACCCGGGACTAGCCTACGAGCAGTACTTC
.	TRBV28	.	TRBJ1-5	CASSFEGRGENQPQHF	TGTGCCAGCAGTTTTGAGGGCAGGGGAGAAAATCAGCCCCAGCATTTT
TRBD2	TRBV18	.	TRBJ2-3	CASSRLLRLAGDNTDTQYF	TGTGCCAGCTCCCGCCTACTTAGACTAGCGGGAGATAATACAGATACGCAGTATTTT
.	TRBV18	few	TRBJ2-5	CASSPPGKETQYF	TGTGCCAGCTCACCACCGGGTAAAGAGACCCAGTACTTC
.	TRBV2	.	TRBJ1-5	CASRFSQPQHF	TGTGCCAGCAGATTTTCTCAGCCCCAGCATTTT
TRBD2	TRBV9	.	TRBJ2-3	CASSPGLATDTQYF	TGTGCCAGCAGTCCTGGACTAGCGACAGATACGCAGTATTTT
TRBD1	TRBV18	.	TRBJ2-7	CASSPWTGGSYEQYF	TGTGCCAGCTCACCATGGACAGGGGGATCCTACGAGCAGTACTTC